The sequence of this T cell receptor beta chain was determined in a study of blood T cells in healthy people across ages. Study outcomes and limitations: Calculation of diversity from one million T cells yielded estimates considered to be underestimates. Older age went with lower TCR beta diversity per million T cells, in a roughly linear way.

Each sample used at least 6 million PBMCs. A sample-barcoded 5' primer and a J-beta primer mix were used in a second PCR of roughly 7 to 11 cycles. Per sample, CDR3-containing paired-end reads numbered at least 3 million. TCRdb analysed the 5' RACE reads with MiXCR anew, one entry per CDR3 protein. The table has some 1.7 million distinct CDR3 sequences, about 30% seen once; the top ten hold about 8%. On this clonotype itself: Its specificity is not known.

The clonotype originates from a woman aged 25 to 39 in good health. The source material was blood.

As DNA, the CDR3 is TGTGCCAGCAGCGTAGAGCGGGAGCCGCCCAATGAGCAGTTCTTC. It encodes CASSVEREPPNEQFF. This sequence joins TRBV9 and TRBJ2-1; 8 positions agree with TRBD2. Germline assignment: CDR1 SGDLS and CDR2 YYNGEE. With V trimmed by 0 bases and J by 6 bases, 5 bases remained unmatched. This CDR3 contains 15 residues.